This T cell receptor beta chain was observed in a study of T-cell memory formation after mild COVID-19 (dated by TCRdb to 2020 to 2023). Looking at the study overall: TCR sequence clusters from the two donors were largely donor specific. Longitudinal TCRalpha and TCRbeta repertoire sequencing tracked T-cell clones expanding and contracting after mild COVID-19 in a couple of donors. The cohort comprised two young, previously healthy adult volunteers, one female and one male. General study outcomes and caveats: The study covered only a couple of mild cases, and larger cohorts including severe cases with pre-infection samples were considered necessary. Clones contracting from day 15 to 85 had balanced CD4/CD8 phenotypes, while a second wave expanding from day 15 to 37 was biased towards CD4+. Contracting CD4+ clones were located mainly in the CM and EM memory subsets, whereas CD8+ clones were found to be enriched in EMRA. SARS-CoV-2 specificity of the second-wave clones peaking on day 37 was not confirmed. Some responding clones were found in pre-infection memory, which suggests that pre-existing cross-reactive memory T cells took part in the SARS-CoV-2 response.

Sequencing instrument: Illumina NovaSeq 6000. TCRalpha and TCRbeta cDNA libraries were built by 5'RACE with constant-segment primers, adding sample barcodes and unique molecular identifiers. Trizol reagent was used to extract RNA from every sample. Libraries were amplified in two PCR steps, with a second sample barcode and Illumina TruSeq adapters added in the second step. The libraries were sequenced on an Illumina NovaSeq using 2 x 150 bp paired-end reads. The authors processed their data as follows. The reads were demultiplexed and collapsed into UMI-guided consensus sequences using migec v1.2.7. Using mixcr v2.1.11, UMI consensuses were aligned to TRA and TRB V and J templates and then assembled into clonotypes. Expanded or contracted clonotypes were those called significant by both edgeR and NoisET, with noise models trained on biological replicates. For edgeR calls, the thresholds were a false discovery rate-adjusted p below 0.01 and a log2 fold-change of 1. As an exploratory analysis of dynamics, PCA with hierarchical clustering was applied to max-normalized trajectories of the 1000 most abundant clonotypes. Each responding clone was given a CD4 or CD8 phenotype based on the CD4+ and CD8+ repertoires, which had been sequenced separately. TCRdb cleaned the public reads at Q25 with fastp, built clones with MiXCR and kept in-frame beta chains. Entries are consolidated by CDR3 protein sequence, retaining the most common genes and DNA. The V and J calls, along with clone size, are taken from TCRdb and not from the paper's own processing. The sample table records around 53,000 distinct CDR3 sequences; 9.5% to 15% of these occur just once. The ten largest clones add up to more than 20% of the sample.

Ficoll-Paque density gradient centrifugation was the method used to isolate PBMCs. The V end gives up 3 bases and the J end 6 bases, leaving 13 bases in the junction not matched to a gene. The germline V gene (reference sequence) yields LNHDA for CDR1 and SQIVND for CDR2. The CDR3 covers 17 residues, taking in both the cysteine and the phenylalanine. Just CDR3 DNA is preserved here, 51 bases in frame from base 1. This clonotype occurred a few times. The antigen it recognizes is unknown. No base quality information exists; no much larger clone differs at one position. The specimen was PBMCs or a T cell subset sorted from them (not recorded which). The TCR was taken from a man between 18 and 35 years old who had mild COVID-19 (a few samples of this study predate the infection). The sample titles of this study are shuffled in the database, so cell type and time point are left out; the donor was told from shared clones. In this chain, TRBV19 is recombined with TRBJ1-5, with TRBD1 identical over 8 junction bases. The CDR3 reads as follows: CASSIFGQGEAIQPQHF. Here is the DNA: TGTGCCAGTAGTATCTTCGGACAGGGTGAGGCAATTCAGCCCCAGCATTTT.